The rows below give T cell receptor beta chains drawn from one sample of a study of human T cells and chemical hapten exposure. TCRdb reprocessed the RACE reads via MiXCR and lists one record per CDR3 protein. The data contain about 80,000 distinct CDR3 sequences, 13% to 15% of them singletons. This sample comprised whole blood, obtained in connection with sensitization to the hapten diphenylcyclopropenone (DPC). These receptors were collected from a woman in her forties or fifties with alopecia areata. Some clones in this sample may be carry-over from other donors' samples. Each CDR3 is given with its conserved first and last residue. The order of the fields is CDR3 length, V gene, clone size, J gene, CDR3 protein. Only part of the rows carry a size: once, few, many, or a class if the clone is expanded.

13	TRBV6-6	many	TRBJ2-1	CASSRRVETEQFF
16	TRBV9	NA	TRBJ2-7	CASSTRGGRGLYEQYF
17	TRBV5-5	few	TRBJ1-4	CASSPNSPGTTNEKLFF
15	TRBV6-2/TRBV6-3	few	TRBJ1-5	CASLDRDPLNQPQHF
12	TRBV6-1	NA	TRBJ2-3	CASVRRTDTQYF
14	TRBV27	few	TRBJ1-1	CASSLSGSNTEAFF
15	TRBV6-2/TRBV6-3	few	TRBJ2-3	CASSYTTSGTDTQYF
14	TRBV6-6	few	TRBJ1-1	CASRLLAENTEAFF
16	TRBV7-2	NA	TRBJ2-3	CASSLAQSASTDTQYF
17	TRBV10-3	few	TRBJ2-7	CAISESPTAGTRDEQYF
12	TRBV20-1	many	TRBJ2-7	CSANSGAYEQYF
17	TRBV23-1	NA	TRBJ2-5	CASSHPIRLLGAETQYF
14	TRBV2	NA	TRBJ1-5	CASSGRDLNQPQHF
14	TRBV7-6	NA	TRBJ2-7	CASSLSAVSYEQYF
12	TRBV28	many	TRBJ1-5	CASSRRSQPQHF
13	TRBV2	NA	TRBJ2-5	CASSWGRQETQYF
13	TRBV7-2	NA	TRBJ2-3	CAIPGGWADTQYF
15	TRBV18	NA	TRBJ1-3	CASSPPRGPGNTIYF
14	TRBV29-1	few	TRBJ2-7	CSVVPSGSVGEQYF
11	TRBV4-1	few	TRBJ2-2	CASSQHGELFF
17	TRBV7-2	NA	TRBJ2-2	CASSLETGNLKGGELFF
12	TRBV20-1	NA	TRBJ1-2	CSARDLVRPYTF
11	TRBV30	NA	TRBJ1-1	CAWSRENEAFF
16	TRBV7-2	many	TRBJ2-4	CASSLDTRIAKNIQYF